This TCR beta chain was identified in a study of cytomegalovirus exposure and HLA in healthy donors. Study outcomes and limitations: In vitro testing confirmed a few CMV-associated chains as specific for CMV antigens. HLA-A and HLA-B allele assignments for most subjects were reportedly predicted accurately using TCR beta sequences. In an earlier analysis, productive rearrangement rates for most beta V segments clustered near 87% or 30%.

The PCR employed 60 Vbeta primers together with 13 Jbeta primers. Sequenced by immunoSEQ multiplex PCR; TCRdb stores in-frame clones only, minus some. Seen here are some 120,000 clones, 80% to 85% observed once, and the top ten hold around 2.3%. A word on this clone: The antigen is undetermined.

Sequenced material: PBMCs. The clonotype comes from a woman between 40 and 55 years old in good health and CMV-seronegative.

CDR3 sequence: CASSLGGEAFF. As DNA, the CDR3 is TGTGCCAGCAGCTTAGGCGGTGAAGCTTTCTTT. The chain recombines TRBV11-3 with TRBJ1-1; no clear D. CDR1 is SGHNT, CDR2 YENEEA, per germline. The CDR3 spans 11 residues. V was cut by 1 base and J by 7 bases, with 4 bases left in between.